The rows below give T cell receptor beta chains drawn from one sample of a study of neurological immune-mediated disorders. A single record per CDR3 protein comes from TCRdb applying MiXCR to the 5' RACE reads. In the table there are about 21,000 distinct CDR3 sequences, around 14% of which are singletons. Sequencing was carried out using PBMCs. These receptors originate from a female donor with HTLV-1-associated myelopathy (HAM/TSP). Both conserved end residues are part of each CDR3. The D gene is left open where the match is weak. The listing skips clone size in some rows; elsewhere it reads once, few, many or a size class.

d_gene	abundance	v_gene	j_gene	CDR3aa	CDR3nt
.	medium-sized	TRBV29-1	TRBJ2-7	CSVMSLWRSTYEQYF	TGCAGCGTTATGTCCCTGTGGCGGAGTACCTACGAGCAGTACTTC
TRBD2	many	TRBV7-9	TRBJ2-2	CASWLLAGGVSGELFF	TGTGCCAGCTGGCTGCTGGCGGGAGGAGTCTCCGGGGAGCTGTTTTTT
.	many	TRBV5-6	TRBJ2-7	CASSLVAEQYF	TGTGCCAGCAGCTTGGTTGCCGAGCAGTACTTC
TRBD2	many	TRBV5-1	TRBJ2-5	CASSLGLAGTEETQYF	TGCGCCAGCAGCCTAGGACTAGCGGGTACCGAAGAGACCCAGTACTTC
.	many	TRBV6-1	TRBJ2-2	CASSEARTGTGELFF	TGTGCCAGCAGTGAAGCGCGAACAGGGACCGGGGAGCTGTTTTTT
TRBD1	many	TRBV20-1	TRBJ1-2	CSARLTGGIYGYTF	TGCAGTGCTAGGCTGACAGGGGGCATCTATGGCTACACCTTC
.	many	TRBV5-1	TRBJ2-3	CASSWGRITDTQYF	TGCGCCAGCAGCTGGGGGCGGATCACAGATACGCAGTATTTT
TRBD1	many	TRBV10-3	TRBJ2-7	CATCPGTGGYEQYF	TGTGCCACCTGTCCCGGGACAGGGGGCTACGAGCAGTACTTC
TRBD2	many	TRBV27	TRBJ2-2	CASSSGAGGPTGELFF	TGTGCCAGCAGTTCGGGAGCGGGAGGGCCTACCGGGGAGCTGTTTTTT
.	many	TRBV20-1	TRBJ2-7	CSARGAMGAEQYF	TGCAGTGCTAGGGGGGCCATGGGGGCCGAGCAGTACTTC
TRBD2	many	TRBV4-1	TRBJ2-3	CASSQGDYGDTQYF	TGCGCCAGCAGCCAAGGGGACTACGGAGATACGCAGTATTTT
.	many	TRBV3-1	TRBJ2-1	CASSHGVYNEQFF	TGTGCCAGCAGCCACGGGGTCTACAATGAGCAGTTCTTC
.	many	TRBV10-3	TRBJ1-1	CAISEGGDHTEAFF	TGTGCCATCAGTGAGGGAGGGGACCACACTGAAGCTTTCTTT
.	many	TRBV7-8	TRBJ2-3	CASSFSRDTQYF	TGTGCCAGCAGCTTTTCCCGGGATACGCAGTATTTT
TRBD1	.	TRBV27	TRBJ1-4	CASSPGQGLEKLFF	TGTGCCAGCTCTCCGGGACAGGGATTAGAAAAACTGTTTTTT
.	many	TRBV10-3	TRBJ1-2	CAISVGYGYTF	TGTGCCATCAGTGTGGGGTATGGCTACACCTTC
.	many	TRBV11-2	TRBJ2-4	CASSLDRENIQYF	TGTGCCAGCAGCTTAGATAGAGAAAACATTCAGTACTTC
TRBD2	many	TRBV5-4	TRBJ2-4	CASSLYEAGKQYF	TGTGCCAGCAGCTTGTATGAAGCGGGAAAACAGTACTTC
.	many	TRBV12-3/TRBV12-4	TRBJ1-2	CASSHGPAVYGYTF	TGTGCCAGCAGCCACGGCCCGGCGGTCTATGGCTACACCTTC
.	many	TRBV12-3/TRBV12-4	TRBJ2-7	CASSLRRSSYEQYF	TGTGCCAGCAGTTTGCGCAGGAGCTCCTACGAGCAGTACTTC
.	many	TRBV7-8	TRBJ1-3	CASSSSPGEAGNTIYF	TGTGCCAGCAGTTCCTCCCCAGGGGAAGCAGGAAACACCATATATTTT
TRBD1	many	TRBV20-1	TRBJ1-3	CSGRSTGEVNTIYF	TGCAGTGGTCGGTCGACAGGGGAGGTAAACACCATATATTTT
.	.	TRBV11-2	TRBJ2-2	CASSLDLGQAFLNTGELFF	TGTGCCAGCAGCTTAGATCTGGGGCAGGCGTTTTTAAACACCGGGGAGCTGTTTTTT
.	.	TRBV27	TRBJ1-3	CASTAAYGIDTIYF	TGTGCCAGCACCGCGGCATATGGAATAGACACCATATATTTT
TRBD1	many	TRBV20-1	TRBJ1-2	CSARGTGGFYGYTF	TGCAGTGCTAGAGGGACAGGGGGCTTTTATGGCTACACCTTC
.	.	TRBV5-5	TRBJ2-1	CASSLVLGATTERVSSYNEQFF	TGTGCCAGCAGCTTGGTGTTGGGGGCCACTACCGAGCGGGTGAGCTCCTACAATGAGCAGTTCTTC
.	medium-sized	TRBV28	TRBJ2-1	CASSLSGQNKQFF	TGTGCCAGCAGTTTATCCGGCCAAAACAAGCAGTTCTTC
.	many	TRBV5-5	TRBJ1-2	CASSTLQGMNYGYTF	TGTGCCAGCAGCACCCTACAGGGAATGAACTATGGCTACACCTTC
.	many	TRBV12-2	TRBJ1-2	CASRLAVTGASGGYTF	TGTGCAAGTCGCTTAGCGGTTACCGGGGCCAGCGGGGGCTACACCTTC
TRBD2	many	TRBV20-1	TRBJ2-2	CSAREELVGELFF	TGCAGTGCCCGGGAGGAGCTCGTCGGGGAGCTGTTTTTT
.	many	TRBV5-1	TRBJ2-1	CASRPPSGGRYNEQFF	TGCGCCAGCAGACCTCCCTCTGGGGGGAGATACAATGAGCAGTTCTTC
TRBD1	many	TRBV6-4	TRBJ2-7	CASSDSQGSYEQYF	TGTGCCAGCAGTGACTCACAGGGGTCCTACGAGCAGTACTTC
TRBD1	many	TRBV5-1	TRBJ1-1	CASRAGRGGMNTEAFF	TGCGCCAGCAGAGCCGGCAGGGGGGGAATGAACACTGAAGCTTTCTTT
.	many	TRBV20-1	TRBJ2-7	CSASWGARSYEQYF	TGCAGTGCTAGTTGGGGCGCAAGGTCCTACGAGCAGTACTTC
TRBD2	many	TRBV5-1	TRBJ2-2	CASSLLETSGTGELFF	TGCGCCAGCAGCTTGCTCGAGACTAGCGGCACCGGGGAGCTGTTTTTT
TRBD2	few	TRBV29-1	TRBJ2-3	CSVGLAWGGGGTDTQYF	TGCAGCGTTGGACTAGCGTGGGGTGGGGGGGGCACAGATACGCAGTATTTT
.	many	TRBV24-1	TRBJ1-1	CATSDLGTRWGTEAFF	TGTGCCACCAGTGATTTGGGGACACGGTGGGGAACTGAAGCTTTCTTT
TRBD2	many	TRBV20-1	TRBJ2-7	CSAKPPAGGALEQYF	TGCAGTGCGAAGCCCCCGGCGGGAGGTGCCTTAGAGCAGTACTTC
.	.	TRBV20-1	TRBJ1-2	CSASPPLSDYGYTF	TGCAGTGCTAGTCCCCCCTTATCGGACTATGGCTACACCTTC
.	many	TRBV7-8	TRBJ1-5	CASSFRGNQPQHF	TGTGCCAGCAGCTTCAGGGGCAATCAGCCCCAGCATTTT
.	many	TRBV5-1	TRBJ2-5	CASSIQGGETQYF	TGCGCCAGCAGTATACAGGGAGGGGAGACCCAGTACTTC